Presented here are 21 T cell receptor beta chains from one specimen sequenced in a study of Ad26.COV2.S vaccination and SARS-CoV-2 variants. Measured with immunoSEQ multiplex PCR; TCRdb has only the in-frame clones, and not every one. The sample consists of about 680,000 clones, 89% of them appearing once. Treatment noted: 15 to 20 received Ad26.COV2.S at low or high dose, single or two shots; roughly five received placebo; per-sample allocation not given. The investigators took samples on day 63 after the first vaccine or placebo injection. The sequencing here drew on peripheral blood, taken in a trial of Ad26.COV2.S vaccine versus placebo. These receptors came from a person between 18 and 60 years old who received the Ad26.COV2.S COVID-19 vaccine or a placebo.

The chain uses TRBV9 and TRBJ1-1; D unclear. V was cut by 0 bases and J by 5 bases, with 5 bases left in between. The germline gives CDR1 SGDLS, CDR2 YYNGEE. The CDR3 consists of 12 residues. The CDR3 region is CASSVGTTEAFF. The CDR3 DNA reads TGTGCCAGCAGCGTAGGTACGACTGAAGCTTTCTTT.

This sequence joins TRBV11-2 and TRBJ2-2; 8 bases are shared with TRBD2. CDR3 length: 15 amino acids. Germline CDR1 and CDR2: SGHAT and FQNNGV. V trimming: 3 bases; J trimming: 5 bases; junction bases outside the gene matches: 5. DNA for the CDR3: TGTGCCAGCAGCTTGAGCGGGAGTTGGACCGGGGAGCTGTTTTTT. Translated: CASSLSGSWTGELFF.

The V call is TRBV29-1, the J call TRBJ1-2; D uncertain. V lost 4 bases and J lost 1, with 10 bases in between. CDR1 is SQVTM and CDR2 is ANQGSEA in the germline V gene. The CDR3 consists of 13 residues. The CDR3 DNA reads as TGCAGCGTTGGTTGGCATAATAACTATGGCTACACCTTC. Amino acid sequence: CSVGWHNNYGYTF.

The genes are TRBV9 and TRBJ1-2; D is unclear. The CDR3 spans 13 residues. Germline V gives CDR1 SGDLS, CDR2 YYNGEE. Trimming removed 0 bases at V and 2 bases at J, with 5 bases between. CDR3 nucleotides: TGTGCCAGCAGCGTAGTCGGGAACTATGGCTACACCTTC. Its protein product is CASSVVGNYGYTF.

This chain uses TRBV5-6 with TRBJ1-2; D not resolved. V was clipped by 0 bases and J by 2 bases, with 8 bases between them. The CDR3 is 14 residues long. Germline loops: CDR1 SGHDT, CDR2 YYEEEE. This chain's CDR3 is CASSLVNSNYGYTF. The CDR3 nucleotides are TGTGCCAGCAGCTTGGTAAACAGCAACTATGGCTACACCTTC. The complete variable domain, with remaining parts taken from reference TRBV5-6 and TRBJ1-2, reads DAGVTQSPTHLIKTRGQQVTLRCSPKSGHDTVSWYQQALGQGPQFIFQYYEEEERQRGNFPDRFSGHQFPNYSSELNVNALLLGDSALYLCASSLVNSNYGYTFGSGTRLTVV.

The chain recombines TRBV2 with TRBJ2-7; D gene ambiguous. The CDR3 is 13 amino acids. CDR1 is SNHLY and CDR2 is FYNNEI in the germline V gene. V lost 2 bases and J 4 bases, leaving 9 bases between the germline ends. CDR3 sequence (DNA): TGTGCCAGCAGTGAACACCCGAAGTACGAGCAGTACTTC. Protein: CASSEHPKYEQYF.

The CDR3: CSASGLRRETQYF. CDR3 sequence (DNA): TGCAGTGCTAGTGGGCTACGGCGTGAGACCCAGTACTTC. The chain uses TRBV20-1 and TRBJ2-5; D remains ambiguous. CDR3 length: 13 amino acids. V lost 3 bases and J lost 5, with 13 bases in between. In germline, CDR1 is DFQATT, CDR2 SNEGSKA (reference sequence).

The chain employs TRBV14 and TRBJ2-1; 8 bases line up with TRBD1. Germline CDR1 SGHDN, CDR2 FVKESK. The CDR3 runs 14 residues. Trimming cost V 6 bases and J 7 bases; bases outside gene matches: 8. CDR3 in DNA: TGTGCCAGCAGTCAACAATGGACAGGGAATGAGCAGTTCTTC. This codes for CASSQQWTGNEQFF.

This clone has a single count. The CDR3 is CASSVGTPGELFF. CDR3 sequence (DNA): TGCGCCAGCAGCGTAGGGACACCCGGGGAGCTGTTTTTT. The chain employs TRBV5-1 and TRBJ2-2; tentatively, D is TRBD1 (6 bases). CDR3 size: 13 residues. Germline assignment: CDR1 SGHRS and CDR2 YFSETQ. With 4 bases removed from V and 6 bases from J, the gap between germline ends came to 10 bases.

CDR3: CASSQDRGGEKLFF. CDR3 nucleotides: TGTGCCAGCAGCCAAGATAGGGGGGGGGAAAAACTGTTTTTT. The V call is TRBV3-1 (or the pseudogene TRBV3-2), the J call TRBJ1-4; D might be TRBD1 (6 bases). The CDR3 has 14 amino acids. Looked up from germline, CDR1 is LGHDT and CDR2 is YNNKEL (reference sequence). With 0 bases removed from V and 8 bases from J, the gap between germline ends came to 10 bases.

This sequence joins TRBV6-5 and TRBJ2-7, with no clear D. The germline V gene encodes CDR1 MNHEY and CDR2 SVGAGI. V dropped 2 bases and J dropped 2 bases, with 10 bases sitting between them. The CDR3 has 14 residues. The DNA of the CDR3 is TGTGCCAGCAGTTACGATTCGGAAACCTACGAGCAGTACTTC. As protein: CASSYDSETYEQYF.

The rearrangement uses TRBV5-1 and TRBJ1-2, with TRBD1 as a possible D gene (5 bases). V lost 0 bases to trimming and J lost 13 bases, with 19 bases between them. CDR1 is SGHRS and CDR2 is YFSETQ in the germline V gene. The CDR3 covers 14 residues. CDR3 bases: TGCGCCAGCAGCTTGGCTTTCCGGGACGTTCTTTCCACCTTC. Translated, it gives CASSLAFRDVLSTF.

This sequence joins TRBV19 and TRBJ2-4; D possibly corresponds to TRBD2 (5 bases). Germline V CDR1 and CDR2: LNHDA, SQIVND (reference sequence). V dropped 7 bases and J dropped 1 base, with 17 bases sitting between them. The CDR3 runs 16 residues. For the CDR3, the DNA is TGTGCCAGTAACCCAGGTGGAGGCCGGGCCAAAAACATTCAGTACTTC. This translates into CASNPGGGRAKNIQYF.

The table lists this clone with a few counts. The chain recombines TRBV7-8 with TRBJ2-7; D possibly corresponds to TRBD2 (5 bases). Germline CDR1 and CDR2: SGHVS and FQNEAQ. This CDR3 spans 15 amino acids. The germline V and J ends were trimmed by 1 base and 1 base, with 11 bases remaining between them. CDR3 in amino acids: CASSLGGGSSYEQYF. CDR3 sequence (DNA): TGTGCCAGCAGCTTAGGTGGCGGGTCTTCCTACGAGCAGTACTTC.

The chain has TRBV18 and TRBJ2-7; tentative D call: TRBD2 (5 bases). The CDR3 length is 12 residues. Trimming pared 2 bases from V and 6 bases from J, leaving 8 bases between. Germline loops: CDR1 KGHSH, CDR2 LQKENI. The CDR3 protein is CASSPVRGEQYF. In nucleotides, the CDR3 is TGTGCCAGCTCACCAGTCCGGGGCGAGCAGTACTTC.

The chain joins TRBV12-5 to TRBJ2-5; 8 nucleotides match TRBD1. This CDR3 spans 17 amino acids. Germline CDR1 reads LGHNT; CDR2 reads FRNRAP. With 2 bases clipped from V and 3 bases from J, the junction kept 11 bases outside the gene matches. The chain's CDR3 is CASGLNYPGQVEETQYF. The DNA for the CDR3 is TGTGCTAGTGGTTTGAATTACCCGGGACAGGTAGAAGAGACCCAGTACTTC. Variable domain in full (rest from reference TRBV12-5 and TRBJ2-5): DARVTQTPRHKVTEMGQEVTMRCQPILGHNTVFWYRQTMMQGLELLAYFRNRAPLDDSGMPKDRFSAEMPDATLATLKIQPSEPRDSAVYFCASGLNYPGQVEETQYFGPGTRLLVL.

This chain links TRBV24-1 with TRBJ2-3, with D unresolved. The germline gives CDR1 KGHDR, CDR2 SFDVKD. Trimming shortened V by 4 bases and J by 4 bases, and 11 bases separated the two germline ends. The CDR3 length is 14 residues. CDR3 bases: TGTGCCACCAGTGACCCCCTTTTCGCAGATACGCAGTATTTT. It codes for CATSDPLFADTQYF.

This chain uses TRBV21-1 with TRBJ2-3. TRBV21-1 is assigned pseudogene status. This CDR3 has 14 residues. CDR3 amino acids: CASSKALSPTEQYF. CDR3 coding DNA: TGTGCCAGCAGCAAAGCGCTTTCTCCTACGGAGCAGTATTTT.

In this sample, this clone turned up once. The chain carries TRBV30 and TRBJ2-7, with D unclear. Trimming took 0 bases from V and 1 from J, leaving 10 bases between them. Germline V gene sequence: CDR1 GTSNPN, CDR2 SVGIG (reference sequence). The CDR3 length is 14 residues. This CDR3 is CAWSVDLGSYEQYF. The CDR3 DNA is TGTGCCTGGAGTGTAGACCTGGGGTCCTACGAGCAGTACTTC.

Points on this clone: This specimen includes other DNA sequences encoding the same CDR3. This chain connects TRBV30 to TRBJ1-5, with D tentatively TRBD1 (5 bases). The CDR3 covers 13 residues. V gave up 0 bases and J gave up 5 bases, with 8 bases separating them. Germline CDR1 reads GTSNPN; CDR2 reads SVGIG (reference sequence). CDR3 loop: CAWSVRGDQPQHF. DNA for the CDR3: TGTGCCTGGAGTGTACGGGGGGATCAGCCCCAGCATTTT.

This chain connects TRBV6-5 to TRBJ1-6; 11 nucleotides match TRBD1. Trimming at V came to 5 bases and at J to 14 bases, leaving 8 bases not matched to a gene. Germline lookup yields CDR1 MNHEY and CDR2 SVGAGI. This CDR3 comprises 14 residues. CDR3 DNA sequence: TGTGCCAGCAGTCCCGGGACAGGGGGTTGGGCCCTCCACTTT. Translation gives CASSPGTGGWALHF.